The 17 T cell receptor beta chains reported below all come from one sample, sequenced in a study of tissue T cells after allogeneic stem cell transplantation. Indicated time point: mouse harvest day 7 after allogeneic transplant. Mouse grafts combined 10^7 T-cell-depleted bone marrow cells with 10^6 splenic CD5+ T cells. Profiled with immunoSEQ multiplex PCR; TCRdb holds only in-frame clones, not every one. Of thousands of clones listed, approximately 43% were seen once; the top ten hold more than 2%. What was sequenced was skin. These receptors were obtained from a female BALB/c mouse given C57BL/6 T cells with graft-versus-host disease after an allogeneic hematopoietic cell transplant.

On this clone itself: Gene names are mouse gene names. The read is 1 residue too short to cover the CDR3 end, so that end is filled in from the germline J gene. V and J are TRBV3 and TRBJ2-7; 10 positions agree with TRBD1. Germline V gives CDR1 SNHLY, CDR2 FYNGKV (reference sequence). With V trimmed by 4 bases and J by 6 bases, 6 bases remained unmatched. There are 14 residues in the CDR3. CDR3 bases read: TGTGCCAGCAGCTCTGACAGGGGGCGTTTTGAACAGTAC. Its translation is CASSSDRGRFEQY. The CDR3 in its entirety is CASSSDRGRFEQYF. The entire variable domain, with the rest obtained from reference TRBV3 and TRBJ2-7, is as follows: GPKVLQIPSHQIIDMGQMVTLNCDPVSNHLYFYWYKQILGQQMEFLVNFYNGKVMEKSKLFKDQFSVERPDGSYFTLKIQPTALEDSAVYFCASSSDRGRFEQYFGPGTRLTVL.

As regards this clone: Here the gene names and germline are mouse. The sequence runs out 1 residue before the end of the CDR3; the remainder is reconstructed from the germline J gene. This rearrangement joins TRBV3 to TRBJ2-4; D may be TRBD2 (5 bases). This CDR3 comprises 14 residues. Deletions cut 2 bases from V and 0 bases from J, with 6 bases between. Germline assignment: CDR1 SNHLY and CDR2 FYNGKV (reference sequence). The CDR3 DNA, read in part, is TGTGCCAGCAGCTTATGGGGAAGTCAAAACACCTTGTAC. It codes for CASSLWGSQNTLY. The entire CDR3 reads CASSLWGSQNTLYF.

Of note for this clone: These gene names are mouse names. The read stops 1 residue short of the end of the CDR3; the missing end is completed from the germline J gene. The chain combines TRBV16 with TRBJ1-1, with a tentative D call TRBD1 (6 bases). The V and J ends lost 0 bases and 1 base respectively, with 6 bases between them. CDR1 and CDR2 from the germline V gene are SGHSA and FRNQAP. This CDR3 spans 14 amino acids. CDR3: CASSLDRGNTEVFF. Partial CDR3 DNA: TGTGCAAGCAGCTTAGACAGGGGGAACACAGAAGTCTTC.

With respect to this clone: Gene names and germline refer to mouse. The read ends 1 residue early relative to the CDR3; the germline J gene fills the gap. V gene TRBV15 combines with J gene TRBJ2-1; D assignment may be TRBD1 or TRBD2 (5 bases each). The CDR3 is 13 amino acids. Germline V gene lookup returns CDR1 SGHND and CDR2 FRSKSL. Trimming shortened V by 3 bases and J by 3 bases, and 6 bases separated the two germline ends. The DNA read from the CDR3 is TGTGCCAGCAGTTTGGGGGTCTATGCTGAGCAGTTC. It codes for CASSLGVYAEQF. The entire CDR3 sequence reads CASSLGVYAEQFF.

This clone has only one observation. Each gene name is a mouse one. The CDR3 end falls 1 residue outside the read, so it is completed with the germline J gene. V is TRBV3 and J is TRBJ2-1; unclear D gene. Germline-derived CDR1 and CDR2 are SNHLY and FYNGKV (reference sequence). The germline V and J ends were trimmed by 3 bases and 3 bases, with 6 bases remaining between them. This CDR3 region has 13 residues. Incomplete CDR3 DNA: TGTGCCAGCAGCTTGGACGTCTATGCTGAGCAGTTC. Amino acids: CASSLDVYAEQF. The whole CDR3 reads CASSLDVYAEQFF.

A word on this clone: The gene names given are mouse names. The part of the CDR3 DNA that was read is TGTGCAAGCAGCTTTTCTGGACAGGGCTATGAACAGTAC. Its translation is CASSFSGQGYEQY. In full, the CDR3 reads CASSFSGQGYEQYF. The chain couples TRBV16 to TRBJ2-7; 8 nucleotides line up with TRBD1. The read comes to an end 1 residue before the CDR3 does, leaving the germline J gene to fill in the end. This CDR3 contains 14 residues. CDR1 and CDR2 (germline): SGHSA, FRNQAP. V dropped 3 bases and J dropped 3; count of bases not matched to a gene: 4.

This clone was found a few times. Here the gene names and germline are mouse. The missing CDR3 end, 1 residue past where the read stops, is filled in from the germline J gene. This rearrangement joins TRBV26 to TRBJ1-4, with TRBD1 identical over 8 bases. The V gene end was trimmed by 6 bases and the J gene end by 6 bases; junction bases not matched to a gene: 3. The CDR3 has 13 amino acids. CDR1 KGHPV and CDR2 FQNQEV come from the germline V gene (reference sequence). Here the CDR3 reads CASSLQGDERLFF. The part of the CDR3 DNA that was read is TGTGCCAGCAGCCTACAGGGGGACGAAAGATTATTT. The variable domain in full, with the rest retrieved from reference TRBV26 and TRBJ1-4, is NSKVIQTPRYLVKGQGQKAKMRCIPEKGHPVVFWYQQNKNNEFKFLINFQNQEVLQQIDMTEKRFSAECPSNSPCSLEIQSSEAGDSALYLCASSLQGDERLFFGHGTKLSVL.

As to this clone: Germline and genes: mouse. The CDR3 loop is CASSLPDYAEQFF. CDR3 DNA, as far as it was read: TGTGCCAGCAGTCTGCCAGACTATGCTGAGCAGTTC. V usage is TRBV26 and J usage is TRBJ2-1; D uncertain. The read terminates 1 residue before the CDR3 end, so the remaining end is supplied by the germline J gene. Germline V gene sequence: CDR1 KGHPV, CDR2 FQNQEV (reference sequence). Trimming shortened V by 2 bases and J by 2 bases, and 4 bases separated the two germline ends. CDR3 size: 13 residues.

This clone has just a few counts. Gene and germline names: mouse. The CDR3 end is not reached by the read, which stops 1 residue before it; the germline J gene fills it in. The genes are TRBV14 and TRBJ2-7; no clear D. Per the germline V gene, CDR1 is SGHDT and CDR2 is FRDEAV. The V and J ends lost 1 base and 4 bases respectively, with 6 bases between them. CDR3 size: 12 residues. The CDR3 spells CASSFGRYEQYF. The CDR3 bases that were read are TGTGCCAGCAGTTTCGGCAGATATGAACAGTAC.

Points on this clone: Genes here carry mouse names. CDR3 sequence: CASGDAGWDSAEQFF. Partial CDR3 DNA: TGTGCCAGCGGTGACGCCGGGTGGGACTCCGCTGAGCAGTTC. V usage is TRBV13-2 and J usage is TRBJ2-1, with D perhaps matching TRBD2 (6 bases). The read is 1 residue too short to cover the CDR3 end, so that end is filled in from the germline J gene. V gave up 2 bases and J gave up 7 bases, with 16 bases separating them. There are 15 residues in the CDR3. Germline V gene sequence: CDR1 NNHNN, CDR2 SYGAGS (reference sequence).

With respect to this clone: Mouse gene names and germline throughout. The read comes to an end 1 residue before the CDR3 does, leaving the germline J gene to fill in the end. The chain employs TRBV26 and TRBJ1-1; no reliable D call. Germline V gene data show CDR1 as KGHPV and CDR2 as FQNQEV (reference sequence). The CDR3 runs 13 residues. Trimming removed 0 bases at V and 4 bases at J, with 6 bases between. The CDR3 sequence: CASSLSRFTEVFF. The part of the CDR3 DNA that was read is TGTGCCAGCAGTCTGTCGCGGTTCACAGAAGTCTTC.

A word on this clone: Gene names are the mouse ones. Sequencing ends 1 residue short of the CDR3 end; the germline J gene provides the rest. This chain connects TRBV26 to TRBJ2-7, with D unresolved. CDR1 KGHPV and CDR2 FQNQEV come from the germline V gene (reference sequence). CDR3 length: 10 amino acids. Trimming took off 0 bases at V and 9 bases at J, with 3 bases between the two ends. The sequenced part of the CDR3 DNA is TGTGCCAGCAGTCTGTCAGCACAGTAC. Its translation is CASSLSAQY. The CDR3, in full, reads CASSLSAQYF.

This clone was seen only a few times. The genes and germline here are from mouse. The CDR3 goes on 1 residue after the read ends, and that part is filled in from the germline J gene. V is TRBV19 and J is TRBJ1-3; 7 positions agree with TRBD1. The CDR3 loop spans 15 amino acids. The ends lost 4 bases at V and 0 bases at J; junction bases unmatched: 4. Germline assignment: CDR1 FNHDT and CDR2 SITEND (reference sequence). The CDR3 protein is CASSFRQGSGNTLYF. CDR3 DNA, as far as it was read: TGTGCCAGCAGTTTTCGACAGGGTTCTGGAAATACGCTCTAT.

With respect to this clone: Each gene name is a mouse one. The read falls 1 residue short of the CDR3 end, and the missing part is taken from the germline J gene. This chain uses TRBV5 with TRBJ2-7; 10 nucleotides agree with TRBD1. Germline V gives CDR1 LGHNA, CDR2 YNLKQL (reference sequence). V shed 1 base, J shed 3 bases, and the junction held 0 bases outside the gene matches. The CDR3 loop spans 14 amino acids. The CDR3 bases that were read are TGTGCCAGCAGCCAAGGGACAGGGGGCTATGAACAGTAC. Its protein product is CASSQGTGGYEQY. The full-length CDR3 reads as CASSQGTGGYEQYF.

In the case of this clone: The gene symbols are mouse symbols. The read halts 1 residue ahead of the CDR3 end, with the missing end drawn from the germline J gene. This chain connects TRBV26 to TRBJ2-5; D is undetermined. The CDR3 extends over 11 amino acids. Germline loops: CDR1 KGHPV, CDR2 FQNQEV (reference sequence). V dropped 3 bases and J dropped 4 bases, with 2 bases sitting between them. Partial CDR3 DNA: TGTGCCAGCAGTCTAAAAGACACCCAGTAC. This gives the protein CASSLKDTQY. The CDR3, in full, reads CASSLKDTQYF.

A remark on this clone: Gene names follow the mouse nomenclature. The CDR3 end lies 1 residue beyond the end of the read and is filled in from the germline J gene. The chain combines TRBV21 with TRBJ2-3; 11 positions match TRBD2. TRBV21 belongs to the ORF category, with a function that is uncertain. The trim removed 2 bases at V and 0 bases at J, leaving 7 bases unmatched. The CDR3 contains 18 residues. CDR3 residues: CASSQPGLGDVSAETLYF. Incomplete CDR3 DNA: TGTGCTAGCAGTCAACCGGGACTGGGGGACGTTAGTGCAGAAACGCTGTAT.

This clone has just one count. The gene symbols are mouse symbols. The CDR3 is cut off 1 residue early in the read; its end comes from the germline J gene. V usage is TRBV31 and J usage is TRBJ2-4; perhaps D is TRBD1 or TRBD2 (5 bases each). Germline CDR1 and CDR2: GKSSPN and SITVG. This CDR3 has 14 amino acids. V dropped 0 bases and J dropped 0 bases, with 7 bases sitting between them. This CDR3 is CAWSLGGSQNTLYF. The DNA read from the CDR3 is TGTGCCTGGAGTCTCGGGGGTAGTCAAAACACCTTGTAC.